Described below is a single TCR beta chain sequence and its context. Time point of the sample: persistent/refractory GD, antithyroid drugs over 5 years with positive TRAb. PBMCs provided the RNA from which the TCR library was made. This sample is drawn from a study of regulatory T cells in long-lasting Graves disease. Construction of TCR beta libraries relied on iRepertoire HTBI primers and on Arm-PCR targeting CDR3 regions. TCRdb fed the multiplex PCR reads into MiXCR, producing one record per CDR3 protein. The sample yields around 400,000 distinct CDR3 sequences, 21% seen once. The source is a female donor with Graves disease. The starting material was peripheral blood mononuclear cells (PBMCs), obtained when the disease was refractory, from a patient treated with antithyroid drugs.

CDR3 nucleotide sequence: TGTGCCAGCCGAGCGGAGAACACTGAAGCTTTCTTT. This sequence encodes CASRAENTEAFF. This rearrangement joins TRBV6-1 to TRBJ1-1; D gene uncertain. Germline CDR1 reads MNHNS; CDR2 reads SASEGT. The CDR3 consists of 12 residues. Trimming left V 8 bases short and J 1 base short, with 8 bases between.